The TCR beta chain described here comes from a study of identical twins (dated by TCRdb to 2015 to 2016). In the study overall: To test whether fetal clonotypes persist, the study used deep sequencing on TCR alpha and beta repertoires from monozygotic twins, unrelated adults of various ages, and cord blood. To rule out contamination, replicate twin experiments were performed at different times with different library preparation protocols.

Every donor in the study was a healthy Caucasian. Receptors were amplified or captured by 5' RACE. The sequencing machine was an Illumina HiSeq 2000. A universal primer binding site was added through template switching, and the final cDNA carried a unique molecular identifier so that TCR cDNA molecules could be counted accurately. Specific primers in the conserved constant-segment region were used to synthesize first-strand cDNA for TCR alpha and beta chains. To control for contamination, every cDNA library was double barcoded, receiving both a SMART-Mk sample barcode and Illumina barcodes. TruSeq adapter sequences along with Illumina sample barcodes were introduced in two successive PCR steps. TCR alpha and beta cDNA libraries were sequenced on the Illumina HiSeq platform with custom primers. In the authors' own workflow: Unique molecular identifiers were extracted from raw reads with MiGEC, and CDR3 positions were determined with MiXCR. For each individual, recombination models were inferred using an EM algorithm with the repgenHMM and IGoR tools. The tcR package in R was used for shared clonotype analysis, with sharing normalized by the product of cloneset sizes. Out-of-frame nonproductive sequences were analyzed to study raw recombination free of thymic and clonal selection effects. The public reads were run again by TCRdb, first through fastp at Q25 and then through MiXCR, and only productive beta chains were kept. CDR3 protein duplicates are merged, each entry listing the most common genes and DNA. TCRdb's processing, not the study's, gives the V and J calls here. The sample yields 1.5 million to 2 million distinct CDR3 sequences; about 32% were counted once. The ten largest clones add up to around 0.3% of the sample.

What the study reported, not specific to this receptor: Invariant T cells such as MAIT and iNKT could partly confound zero-insertion analyses, though diverse VJ usage argued against this for most clonotypes. Compared with coincidental sharing between unrelated individuals, out-of-frame TCR alpha sequences shared between twins showed an excess of sequences with low generation probability. Because the same donors could not be followed over many years, the conclusions relied on cross-sectional statistical analysis. In monozygotic twins, recombination models systematically underestimated out-of-frame TCR alpha sharing, but the models matched the sharing seen between unrelated individuals. In beta out-of-frame sequences, excess twin sharing was weaker, because having fewer shared sequences lowered the signal-to-noise ratio. Abundant cord blood beta clonotypes had fewer insertions, young adult naive repertoires showed a similar but weaker trend, and memory repertoires showed no such trend.

This clonotype was counted between two and nine times. This receptor's antigen is unknown. The input lacks base qualities; no much larger clone sits a single base away. The sample was cord blood. This TCR came from a newborn girl in good health.

Read as DNA, the sequence is TGCGCCAGCAGTCCGGACTCTTCCGAGACCCAGTACTTC. This yields the protein CASSPDSSETQYF. The rearrangement joined TRBV5-1 to TRBJ2-5; the D gene is possibly TRBD2, with 5 bases matching. The junction carries 13 bases between V and J, which are trimmed by 5 bases and 5 bases respectively. The CDR3 covers 13 residues, taking in both the cysteine and the phenylalanine. CDR3 DNA only is kept here, 39 bases in frame from base 1. The germline V gene provides CDR1 SGHRS and CDR2 YFSETQ.